This T cell receptor beta chain was recorded in a study of blood T cell repertoires in COVID-19. About the study: Sample material is recorded as cDNA or gDNA derived from T cells, B-cell-depleted T cells, or PBMCs.

The CDR3 has 15 amino acids. Trimming cost V 5 bases and J 4 bases; bases outside gene matches: 8. Germline CDR1 is SGHTA and CDR2 is FQGNSA. Per the study methods: Using reference gene primer amplification, nucleated cell counts were estimated. Produced via immunoSEQ multiplex PCR; TCRdb's table is partial and in-frame only. V, J and clone size derive from that table, while D and trimming were established from the DNA sequence. This sample yields 90,000 to 120,000 clones, of which 88% are seen a single time; less than 2.5% belongs to the top ten. The chain uses TRBV7-2 and TRBJ2-3, with 8 positions matching TRBD2. Input material: peripheral blood. The clonotype was recovered from a human donor in a cohort sampled during active COVID-19. CDR3 residues: CASSPRSGGADTQYF. CDR3 in DNA: TGTGCCAGCAGCCCCCGAAGCGGGGGAGCAGATACGCAGTATTTT.